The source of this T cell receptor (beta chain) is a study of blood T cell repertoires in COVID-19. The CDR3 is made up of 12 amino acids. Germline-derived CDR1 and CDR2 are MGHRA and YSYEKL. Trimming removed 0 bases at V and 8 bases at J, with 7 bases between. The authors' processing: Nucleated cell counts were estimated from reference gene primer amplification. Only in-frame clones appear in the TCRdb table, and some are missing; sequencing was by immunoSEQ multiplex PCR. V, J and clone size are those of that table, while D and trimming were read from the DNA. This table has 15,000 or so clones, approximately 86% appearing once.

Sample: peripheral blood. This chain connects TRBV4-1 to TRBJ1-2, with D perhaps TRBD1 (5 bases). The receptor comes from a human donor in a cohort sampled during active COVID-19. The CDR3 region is CASSQEAGGYTF. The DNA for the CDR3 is TGCGCCAGCAGCCAAGAGGCAGGGGGCTACACCTTC.